This T cell receptor beta chain was recovered during a study of human T cells and chemical hapten exposure. Time point specified: patch test 3, about 24 weeks after DPC sensitization. Regarding treatment: therapeutic diphenylcyclopropenone sensitization with weekly scalp DPC. The study extracted total RNA from unfractionated whole blood. Per the original methods: Sampled TCR counts reached a median of approximately 100,000 per sample, with values ranging from about 20,000 to 700,000. TCRdb fed the RACE reads into MiXCR, producing one record per CDR3 protein. Here the V and J calls rest on TCRdb's processing, not on the authors' analysis. The sample yields over 30,000 distinct CDR3 sequences, more than 8% seen once. From germline, CDR1 is MNHEY and CDR2 SMNVEV (reference sequence). With 2 bases removed from V and 3 bases from J, the gap between germline ends came to 8 bases. The CDR3 spans 14 residues.

The material was whole blood, obtained in connection with sensitization to the hapten diphenylcyclopropenone (DPC). J is TRBJ2-1 and V is TRBV27; D possibly uses TRBD1 or TRBD2 (5 bases each). The TCR comes from a man over 45 with alopecia areata. Some clones in this sample may be carry-over from other donors' samples. CDR3 region: CASSLGGFYNEQFF. The CDR3, as DNA: TGTGCCAGCAGTTTAGGGGGATTCTACAATGAGCAGTTCTTC.